A selection of T cell receptor beta chains follows, all from one sample in a study of cytomegalovirus exposure and HLA in healthy donors. Assay: immunoSEQ multiplex PCR; the TCRdb copy retains only in-frame clones and omits some. The sample has roughly 120,000 clones, roughly four fifths seen once; the top ten hold 1.5% to 2%. The sample taken for sequencing was PBMCs. The receptor source for this set is a woman under 30 in good health and CMV-seronegative. Both conserved end residues are trimmed from each CDR3.

j_call v_call cdr3_aa
TRBJ1-2 TRBV29-1 SVTGEEDYGYT
TRBJ2-1 TRBV4-1 ASSQGLEQF
TRBJ2-7 TRBV11-2 ASSSRQGYEQY
TRBJ2-7 TRBV6-1 ASSESGGSSYEQY
TRBJ1-1 TRBV30 AGGQGPIRGAF
TRBJ1-2 TRBV30 AWSPGGRVYGYT
TRBJ1-6 TRBV6-6 ASSYWRGEGDSPLH
TRBJ1-2 TRBV30 AWSVQRGGYT
TRBJ2-3 TRBV6-5 ASSYSRGGHTDTQY
TRBJ2-2 TRBV6-5 ASSYSDGTGGLF
TRBJ1-5 TRBV6-1 ASSEADYWRNQPQH
TRBJ1-1 TRBV28 ASSLGTGGLTEAF
TRBJ2-1 TRBV5-1 ASSLGHRGRNEQF
TRBJ2-7 TRBV6-1 ASSEAWTSGGLSYEQY
TRBJ1-4 TRBV2 ASSGIPGTGYEKLF
TRBJ1-2 TRBV11-2 ASSLGSGARGYT
TRBJ1-2 TRBV7-3 ASSTTGGNGYT
TRBJ1-5 TRBV28 ASSLRGAWRAGQPQH
TRBJ2-2 TRBV9 ASSFRGGANTGELF
TRBJ1-1 TRBV29-1 SVQSLPRVSEAF
TRBJ2-7 TRBV28 ASSLSREQY
TRBJ1-5 TRBV7-9 ASSLGTGNQPQH
TRBJ2-5 TRBV6-1 ASSEAVSGDTQY
TRBJ1-5 TRBV4-1 ASSQVYRGLVGEPQH
TRBJ1-2 TRBV28 ASSGRDRPLYGYT
TRBJ2-4 TRBV2 ASSEVHPGLN
TRBJ2-2 TRBV12-5 ASGSGQFSAGELF
TRBJ1-1 TRBV28 ASSFAGALNTEAF
TRBJ2-3 TRBV5-6 ASSLGPRGSTDTQC
TRBJ2-7 TRBV2 ASQTVRSGGYSYEQY
TRBJ2-7 TRBV6-1 ASSVTPGQGRYEQY
TRBJ1-3 TRBV25-1 ASSELSPQGRGNTIY
TRBJ2-2 TRBV4-1 ASSLRPGPLTGELF
TRBJ1-5 TRBV7-9 ASSLEGGRQPQH
TRBJ1-2 TRBV30 AWSVQSRGHDGYT
TRBJ1-2 TRBV6-5 ASSYSSSPDGYT
TRBJ1-6 TRBV5-1 ASSSRDNSPLH
TRBJ2-7 TRBV5-1 ASSSSGTGPSEQY
TRBJ1-2 TRBV2 ASSELGGGYLYGYT
TRBJ2-3 TRBV28 ASSSQARGSDTQY
TRBJ2-5 TRBV4-1 ASSRFGLAGGRETQY
TRBJ2-3 TRBV5-1 ASSLAYTTDTQY
TRBJ1-2 TRBV6-6 ASRQTQYGYT
TRBJ1-5 TRBV19 ASSTTGGDFNQPQH
TRBJ2-7 TRBV5-1 ASSSPGQGAYEQY
TRBJ2-7 TRBV4-2 ASSDLAGADEQY
TRBJ1-5 TRBV2 ASSGGGRQPQH
TRBJ2-7 TRBV6-1 ASSEYISSYEQY
TRBJ2-5 TRBV25-1 ASSGSPGDRGTQY
TRBJ2-3 TRBV7-8 ASSLPGDTQY
TRBJ1-6 TRBV6-1 ASSELSSPLH
TRBJ2-5 TRBV5-6 ASSSQAGRQETQY
TRBJ1-1 TRBV2 TSSDRGRNTEAF
TRBJ2-7 TRBV27 ASRRDRPSYEQY
TRBJ1-4 TRBV27 ASSTGTAEKLF
TRBJ2-3 TRBV4-1 ASSQGHPSGDTDTQY
TRBJ2-6 TRBV30 ASDRAGANVLT
TRBJ2-2 TRBV2 ASSLLAGGINTGELF
TRBJ2-3 TRBV5-4 ASSFGGGALDTQY